The clone carrying this T cell receptor (beta chain) was observed at least ten times. Individuals selected for sequencing had exhibited CD8+CD57+ cell expansion on flow cytometry. This specimen belongs to a study of CD8+CD57+ T cells in acquired aplastic anemia. Study at large: Sorted CD4+ and CD8+ cells gave a mean 3.2 ug DNA, range about 0.19 to 27.4 ug.

The template used for profiling TCR beta VDJ and CDR3 was genomic DNA. Via MiXCR, TCRdb re-called the reads, giving one row per CDR3 protein. The table lists some 120,000 distinct CDR3 sequences, 30% to 45% of them singletons. The V gene lost 4 bases and the J gene lost 0 bases, with 10 bases spanning the gap. This CDR3 region has 15 residues. Germline CDR1 SGHAT, CDR2 FQNNGV. Sequencing used sorted CD4+, CD8+, or CD8+CD57+ T cells (not recorded which) from PBMCs. This receptor was obtained from a human donor with aplastic anemia. This chain joins TRBV11-2 and TRBJ2-1, with D maybe TRBD1 (6 bases). The CDR3 loop reads CASSYGQSSYNEQFF. The CDR3 DNA sequence: TGTGCCAGCAGCTACGGACAGAGCTCCTACAATGAGCAGTTCTTC. Looking up the rest from reference TRBV11-2 and TRBJ2-1 gives the full variable domain: EAGVAQSPRYKIIEKRQSVAFWCNPISGHATLYWYQQILGQGPKLLIQFQNNGVVDDSQLPKDRFSAERLKGVDSTLKIQPAKLEDSAVYLCASSYGQSSYNEQFFGPGTRLTVL.